This T cell receptor beta chain emerged from a study of blood T cell repertoires in COVID-19. Study-wide background: Samples representing acute and convalescent COVID-19 were sourced from the United States, Italy and Spain. Nucleic acid was either cDNA or gDNA, and it came from T cells, B-cell-depleted T cells, or PBMCs.

The ends were cut back, 0 bases at V and 4 bases at J, with 7 bases in the middle. CDR1 and CDR2 from the germline V gene are KGHSH and LQKENI. The CDR3 is made up of 14 amino acids. The method was immunoSEQ multiplex PCR; TCRdb's version includes in-frame clones alone and lacks a portion of them. This table holds just over 650,000 clones, approximately 90% found once. The sequenced sample consisted of peripheral blood. The TCR was taken from a young woman with acute or convalescent COVID-19. The V call is TRBV18, the J call TRBJ2-1; no firm D call. CDR3 in amino acids: CASSPPPGYNEQFF. The CDR3, as DNA: TGTGCCAGCTCACCACCGCCCGGTTACAATGAGCAGTTCTTC.